The 8 T cell receptor beta chains below all came from one sample that was sequenced in a study of shared clonotypes between healthy human individuals. It was CD45RO-negative cells, positively selected for CCR7, that made up naive CD8 cells, with terminally differentiated effector memory CD45RA+ cells excluded. The protocol was immunoSEQ multiplex PCR, while the TCRdb copy is restricted to in-frame clones and leaves out a portion. The profile shows around 1.9 million clones, 90% to 95% of them singletons. Source material: naive CD8+ T cells from PBMCs. The receptors stem from a young man in good health. Some clones in this sample may be carry-over from other donors' samples.

The V gene is TRBV7-6, the J gene TRBJ2-7, with D possibly matching TRBD2 (6 bases). This CDR3 has 17 residues. V was clipped by 5 bases and J by 3 bases, with 23 bases between them. Germline-derived CDR1 and CDR2 are SGHVS and FNYEAQ. The CDR3, as DNA: TGTGCCAGCAGCCTAGGGGCCGCGGGGAATGTACTCTACGAGCAGTACTTC. It is translated as CASSLGAAGNVLYEQYF. The full variable domain, in which reference TRBV7-6 and TRBJ2-7 provide the parts outside the CDR3, is GAGVSQSPRYKVTKRGQDVALRCDPISGHVSLYWYRQALGQGPEFLTYFNYEAQQDKSGLPNDRFSAERPEGSISTLTIQRTEQRDSAMYRCASSLGAAGNVLYEQYFGPGTRLTVT.

The V gene is TRBV5-6, the J gene TRBJ2-1; D gene uncertain. V was clipped by 0 bases and J by 6 bases, with 10 bases between them. The length of the CDR3 is 14 residues. CDR1 and CDR2 from the germline V gene are SGHDT and YYEEEE. CDR3 region: CASSLGVGFNEQFF. In DNA, the CDR3 is TGTGCCAGCAGCTTGGGGGTCGGGTTCAATGAGCAGTTCTTC.

As DNA, the CDR3 is TGTGCCAGCAGCTTAGACCCCCAGATTAACTCCTACGAGCAGTACTTC. It translates to CASSLDPQINSYEQYF. The chain links TRBV7-9 to TRBJ2-7, with D hard to call. Between the trimmed V and J ends, which lost 1 base and 0 bases, there was a span of 13 bases. CDR1 and CDR2 from the germline V gene are SEHNR and FQNEAQ (reference sequence). CDR3 length: 16 amino acids.

This chain joins TRBV27 and TRBJ2-7; D could derive from TRBD1 or TRBD2 (5 bases each). This CDR3 is 17 amino acids long. Trimming stripped 3 bases from V and 3 bases from J, with 21 bases between. Germline V gene sequence: CDR1 MNHEY, CDR2 SMNVEV (reference sequence). In DNA form, the CDR3 reads TGTGCCAGCAGTTTTGGGGTCCCGGGGACGGGGATCTACGAGCAGTACTTC. Translation: CASSFGVPGTGIYEQYF.

The gene calls are TRBV6-6 and TRBJ2-7, with D possibly TRBD1 on 5 matching bases. Per germline, CDR1 MNHNY and CDR2 SVGAGI (reference sequence). The CDR3 is 16 residues long. V was pared by 0 bases and J by 5 bases, with 17 bases between. The CDR3 region is CASSYSGAPVLDEQYF. Written as DNA, the CDR3 is TGTGCCAGCAGTTACTCTGGGGCCCCCGTTTTGGACGAGCAGTACTTC.

This sequence joins TRBV27 and TRBJ2-7; D possibly corresponds to TRBD2 (5 bases). V shed 5 bases and J shed 3 bases, with 20 bases lying between them. Germline CDR1 MNHEY, CDR2 SMNVEV (reference sequence). The CDR3 contains 16 residues. CDR3 DNA sequence: TGTGCCAGCAGTACGCACAGAGGGAGCCGAAACTACGAGCAGTACTTC. Translation: CASSTHRGSRNYEQYF.

The chain carries TRBV27 and TRBJ1-5; TRBD1 matches 10 bases. Trimming cost V 6 bases and J 6 bases; bases outside gene matches: 8. The CDR3 has 15 amino acids. CDR1 MNHEY and CDR2 SMNVEV come from the germline V gene (reference sequence). The CDR3 loop is CASSPDRGYVQPQHF. As DNA, the CDR3 is TGTGCCAGCAGCCCGGACAGGGGGTATGTTCAGCCCCAGCATTTT.

This rearrangement joins TRBV5-4 to TRBJ2-7, with unresolved D. Trimming stripped 2 bases from V and 0 bases from J, with 12 bases between. The CDR3 has 15 amino acids. CDR1 and CDR2 (germline): SGHNT, YYREEE (reference sequence). As DNA, the CDR3 is TGTGCCAGCAGCTTTCCGGACCACCTCTCCTACGAGCAGTACTTC. Its translation: CASSFPDHLSYEQYF.